A selection of T cell receptor beta chains follows, all from one sample in a study of tumor-infiltrating lymphocytes in primary liver carcinoma. One entry per CDR3 protein results from TCRdb running MiXCR on the multiplex PCR reads. Of some 190,000 distinct CDR3 sequences listed, over 80% are singletons. Sequencing was carried out using tumor tissue from primary liver carcinoma. These receptors came from a man in his forties with primary liver carcinoma and hepatitis B virus infection. CDR3s include the opening cysteine and the closing phenylalanine or tryptophan. The D gene is left open where the match is weak. Clone size is stated in some rows and not others, as once, few, many or a class when expanded.

j_gene	abundance	v_gene	d_gene	CDR3aa	CDR3nt
TRBJ2-3	once	TRBV20-1	NA	CSALGAAGDTQYF	TGCAGTGCCCTAGGGGCCGCCGGGGATACGCAGTATTTT
TRBJ2-2	NA	TRBV30	TRBD1	CTWRVGTESTGELFF	TGTACCTGGAGAGTGGGGACAGAGAGCACCGGGGAGCTGTTTTTT
TRBJ2-5	NA	TRBV6-6	NA	CVSIALAGGGETQYF	TGTGTCAGCATCGCACTAGCCGGAGGTGGAGAGACCCAGTACTTC
TRBJ1-5	NA	TRBV12-3/TRBV12-4	NA	CDSCRQLDSNQPQHF	TGTGACAGCTGTAGACAGTTAGATAGCAATCAGCCCCAGCATTTT
TRBJ2-3	NA	TRBV11-2	NA	CASSPPGRADSQYF	TGTGCTAGCAGCCCCCCGGGCCGGGCAGATTCACAGTATTTT
TRBJ2-6	NA	TRBV6-1	TRBD1	CAGTGTGGPRANVLTF	TGTGCCGGTACCGGGACAGGGGGTCCTAGGGCCAACGTCCTGACTTTC
TRBJ2-3	many	TRBV10-3	NA	CAIQVTDTQYF	TGTGCCATCCAAGTCACAGATACGCAGTATTTT
TRBJ1-4	NA	TRBV6-6	NA	CASRGAGLATNEKLFF	TGTGCCAGCAGAGGAGCGGGTCTGGCAACCAATGAAAAACTGTTTTTT
TRBJ1-1	NA	TRBV7-9	TRBD1	CASSPPGTGGITEAFF	TGTGCCAGCAGCCCCCCGGGGACAGGGGGAATCACTGAAGCTTTTTTT
TRBJ1-1	NA	TRBV10-3	NA	CAIKSRGQINTEIFF	TGTGCCATCAAAAGTAGAGGACAGATTAACACTGAAATTTTCTTT
TRBJ2-3	many	TRBV29-1	NA	CSVVMGTDTQYF	TGCAGCGTTGTGATGGGCACAGATACGCAGTATTTT
TRBJ2-2	NA	TRBV29-1	NA	CSVVGMNTGELFF	TGCAGCGTTGTTGGGATGAACACCGGGGAGCTGTTTTTT
TRBJ2-2	NA	TRBV29-1	NA	CSVDAGTKTGELFF	TGCAGCGTTGACGCAGGAACGAAGACCGGGGAGCTGTTTTTT
TRBJ1-2	NA	TRBV7-9	TRBD1	CASSRMPGQGGYGYTF	TGTGCCAGCAGCCGAATGCCGGGACAGGGGGGCTATGGCTACACCTTC
TRBJ1-1	few	TRBV29-1	NA	CIAGYGLNIEAFF	TGCATCGCCGGGTACGGGCTGAACATTGAAGCCTTCTTT
TRBJ1-1	NA	TRBV29-1	NA	CSASLAWTMNTEAFF	TGTAGCGCTTCCCTGGCTTGGACAATGAACACTGAAGCTTTCTTT
TRBJ1-5	large	TRBV4-1	NA	CASSPIEGSNQPQHF	TGCGCCAGCAGTCCCATAGAGGGGAGCAATCAGCCCCAGCATTTT
TRBJ2-7	NA	TRBV5-1	TRBD2	CASSRAGGYEQNF	TGCGCCAGCAGTAGAGCGGGAGGGTACGAGCAGAACTTC
TRBJ1-2	NA	TRBV29-1	TRBD1	CSVTDRVGSGYTF	TGCAGCGTTACGGACAGGGTGGGATCTGGCTACACTTTC
TRBJ1-2	NA	TRBV6-5	NA	CASSYSEVNYGYTF	TGTGCTAGCAGTTACTCGGAGGTGAACTATGGCTACACCTTC
TRBJ2-1	NA	TRBV14	NA	CASSQLPGWVVNEQFF	TGTGCCAGCAGCCAACTTCCGGGTTGGGTCGTGAATGAGCAATTCTTC
TRBJ1-1	NA	TRBV5-6	NA	CASSRGRDYTETFF	TGTGCCAGCAGCCGGGGGAGGGATTACACTGAAACTTTCTTT
TRBJ2-5	NA	TRBV29-1	NA	CSAATLQETPCF	TGCAGTGCCGCGACTTTGCAAGAGACCCCGTGCTTT
TRBJ2-1	NA	TRBV28	TRBD2	CASSFAGLAGLSSNNEQFF	TGTGCCAGTAGTTTTGCGGGACTAGCGGGATTGAGCTCCAACAATGAGCAGTTCTTC
TRBJ2-1	NA	TRBV28	NA	CASSIGISGEQFF	TGTGCCAGCAGCATCGGGATTAGCGGTGAGCAGTTCTTC
TRBJ2-1	NA	TRBV5-4	NA	CASSLSTSSWYNEQFF	TGTGCCAGCAGCTTGTCAACCAGCTCTTGGTACAATGAGCAGTTCTTC
TRBJ2-7	many	TRBV6-2/TRBV6-3	TRBD2	CASSRGESGAYEQYF	TGTGCCAGCAGCCGCGGGGAAAGCGGGGCCTACGAGCAGTACTTC
TRBJ2-2	NA	TRBV29-1	NA	CSDGGRRIGELFF	TGCAGCGATGGGGGGAGGCGGATCGGGGAGCTGTTTTTT
TRBJ2-1	NA	TRBV7-3	TRBD2	CASSLTSGLAGGPGCNEQFF	TGTGCCAGCAGCTTAACTAGCGGTCTAGCGGGAGGGCCTGGCTGCAATGAGCAGTTCTTC